These T cell receptor beta chains were read from a single sample in a study of blood T cell repertoires in COVID-19. TCRdb's table, derived via immunoSEQ multiplex PCR, lists solely in-frame clones and lacks some. The repertoire holds some 320,000 clones, with roughly 90% as singletons. The sequenced material came from PBMCs or T cells enriched from blood (not recorded which). Source of these receptors: a woman in her 30s who had been exposed to COVID-19. CDR3s include the opening cysteine and the closing phenylalanine or tryptophan. A clone size is listed for some rows: how often the clone was seen (once, few, many), or a class if it is expanded.

clone_size | v_call | cdr3_aa
NA | TRBV27 | CASSFYGGGYDWQYF
few | TRBV28 | CASSLRAVGYGYTF
NA | TRBV5-1 | CASSLTGQGSNQPQHF
NA | TRBV6-2/TRBV6-3 | CASSYFDRDRGTHGGLFF
few | TRBV30 | CAWSVWPVVTEAFF
NA | TRBV19 | CASSIPGQGVGYGYTF
NA | TRBV4-3 | CASSQLLGETQYF
NA | TRBV9 | CASSVDTGLVHEQYF
NA | TRBV6-5 | CASSTRDRGGDEQFF
NA | TRBV6-5 | CASRETSPNTGELFF
NA | TRBV19 | CASTSHEGGNYGYTF
NA | TRBV5-1 | CASSFQGAGANVLTF
NA | TRBV7-6 | CASTMGLAVTDTQYF
NA | TRBV2 | CASMTSIVHEQFF
NA | TRBV7-6 | CASSRGVPSGGASPHTDTQYF
NA | TRBV4-3 | CASGLWGPGYGYTF
NA | TRBV7-6 | CASSPGQARMDNQPQHF
NA | TRBV5-6 | CASSLGQGVSPLHF
few | TRBV2 | CASSRDREENTIYF
NA | TRBV9 | CASSAGGASYNSPLHF
NA | TRBV29-1 | CSVEIGGGGTEAFF
NA | TRBV19 | CASSIDPRLTGELFF
once | TRBV27 | CASSLRRANYGYTF
once | TRBV4-1 | CASSQPRQGRLAWTEAFF
NA | TRBV25-1 | CASSDGDRIDEKLFF
NA | TRBV7-9 | CASRLGTGLIHEQFF
few | TRBV5-1 | CASSLGGTDTQYF
NA | TRBV5-1 | CASSLAAGEGYGYTF
NA | TRBV5-1 | CASTGQTNYGYTF
NA | TRBV3-1/TRBV3-2 | CASSQTGRKQPQHF